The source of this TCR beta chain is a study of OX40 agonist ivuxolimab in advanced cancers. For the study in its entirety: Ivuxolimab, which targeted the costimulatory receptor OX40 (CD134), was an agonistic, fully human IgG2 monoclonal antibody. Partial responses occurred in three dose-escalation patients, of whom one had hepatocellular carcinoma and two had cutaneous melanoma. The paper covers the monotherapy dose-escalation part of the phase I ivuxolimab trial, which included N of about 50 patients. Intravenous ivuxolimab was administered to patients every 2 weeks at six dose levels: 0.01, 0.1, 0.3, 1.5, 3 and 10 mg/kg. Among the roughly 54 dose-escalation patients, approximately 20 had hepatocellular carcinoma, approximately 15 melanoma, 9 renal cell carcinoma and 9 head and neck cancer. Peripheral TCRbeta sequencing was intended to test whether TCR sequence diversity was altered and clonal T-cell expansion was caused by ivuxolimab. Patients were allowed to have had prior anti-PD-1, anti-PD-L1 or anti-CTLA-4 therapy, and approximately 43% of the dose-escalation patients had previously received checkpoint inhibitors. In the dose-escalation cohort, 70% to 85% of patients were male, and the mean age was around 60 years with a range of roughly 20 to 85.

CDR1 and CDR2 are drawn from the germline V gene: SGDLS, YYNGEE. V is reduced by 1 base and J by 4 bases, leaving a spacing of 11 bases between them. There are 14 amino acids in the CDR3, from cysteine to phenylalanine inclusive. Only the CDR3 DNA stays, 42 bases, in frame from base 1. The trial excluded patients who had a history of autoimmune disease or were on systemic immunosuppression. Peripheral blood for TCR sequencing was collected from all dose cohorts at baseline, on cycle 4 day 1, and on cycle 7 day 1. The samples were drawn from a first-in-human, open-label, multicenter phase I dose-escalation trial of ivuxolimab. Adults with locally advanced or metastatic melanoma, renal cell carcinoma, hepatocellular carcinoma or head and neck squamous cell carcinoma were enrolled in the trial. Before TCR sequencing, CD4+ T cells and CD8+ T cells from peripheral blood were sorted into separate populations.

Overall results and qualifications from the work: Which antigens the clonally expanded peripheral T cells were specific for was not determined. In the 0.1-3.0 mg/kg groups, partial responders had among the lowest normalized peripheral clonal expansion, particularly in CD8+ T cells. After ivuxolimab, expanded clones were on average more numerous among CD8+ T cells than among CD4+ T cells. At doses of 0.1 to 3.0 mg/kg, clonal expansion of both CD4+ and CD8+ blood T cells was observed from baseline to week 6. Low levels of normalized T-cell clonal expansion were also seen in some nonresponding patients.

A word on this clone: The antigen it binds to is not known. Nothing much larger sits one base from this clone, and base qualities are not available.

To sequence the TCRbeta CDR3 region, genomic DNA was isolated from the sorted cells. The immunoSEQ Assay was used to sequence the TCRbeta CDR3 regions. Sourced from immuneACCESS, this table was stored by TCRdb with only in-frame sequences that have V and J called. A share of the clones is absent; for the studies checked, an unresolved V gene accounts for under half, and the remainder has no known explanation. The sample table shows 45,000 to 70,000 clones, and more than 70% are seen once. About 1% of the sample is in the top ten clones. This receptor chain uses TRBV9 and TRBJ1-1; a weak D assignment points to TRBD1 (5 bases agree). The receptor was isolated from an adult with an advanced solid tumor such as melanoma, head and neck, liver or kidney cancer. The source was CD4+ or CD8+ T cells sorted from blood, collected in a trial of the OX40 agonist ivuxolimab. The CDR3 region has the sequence CASSVLQGSTEAFF. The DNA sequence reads TGTGCCAGCAGCGTATTGCAGGGTAGCACTGAAGCTTTCTTT.